This T cell receptor (beta chain) was recorded in a study of T cells in Graves' hyperthyroidism and ophthalmopathy. Study findings and constraints: Most thyroid clonotypes that were expanded above 0.001 also turned up in blood.

Amplified TCR beta CDR3 regions came from RNA transcripts. A set of HTBI primers served as the primers for a first-round RT-PCR of the TCR CDR3. TCRdb re-called the multiplex PCR reads through MiXCR, storing one row per CDR3 protein. The repertoire has 640,000 or so distinct CDR3 sequences, approximately 15% of them found once; the top ten carry roughly 4.5%. This clonotype was seen ten or more times. The antigen remains undetermined. V gave up 6 bases and J gave up 3 bases, with 11 bases separating them. CDR3 length: 13 residues. Each 10 ml fresh peripheral blood draw supplied the PBMCs. The receptor was derived from a woman in her forties with Graves' ophthalmopathy. The chain combines TRBV12-3 or TRBV12-4 with TRBJ1-2; D remains ambiguous. The material sequenced was blood. The CDR3 region has the DNA TGTGCCAGCAGCCCGGCGGACCACTATGGCTACACCTTC. This codes for CASSPADHYGYTF.